The table lists the clone carrying this T cell receptor beta chain with many counts. Its specificity is unknown. This sample is part of a study of neurological immune-mediated disorders. General study results and limits: TCR clonal expansion peaked in HTLV-1-associated myelopathy patients and was lowest in multiple sclerosis patients.

The CDR3 totals 13 residues. Germline-derived CDR1 and CDR2 are SGHTA and FQGNSA. The V and J ends lost 8 bases and 7 bases respectively, with 15 bases between them. The sample's time point: longitudinal time-point 2. The unsorted libraries were prepared from 2 million PBMCs (stored at -80 C). Each TCR transcript was tagged with a 10-nucleotide random UMI during 5'RACE. The output of every sequencing run exceeded 160 million TCR-beta sequences, derived from 15-18 subjects. One entry per CDR3 protein results from TCRdb running MiXCR on the 5' RACE reads. This sample yields around 50,000 distinct CDR3 sequences, of which roughly 13% are seen a single time; 4.5% to 5.5% belongs to the top ten.

The sequencing input was PBMCs. The sequence was collected from a male donor with HTLV-1-associated myelopathy (HAM/TSP). The chain recombines TRBV7-2 with TRBJ2-1, with D hard to call. The CDR3 nucleotides read TGTGCCAGCCGGCCCGCAGTTGGGAATGAGCAGTTCTTC. Encoded protein: CASRPAVGNEQFF.